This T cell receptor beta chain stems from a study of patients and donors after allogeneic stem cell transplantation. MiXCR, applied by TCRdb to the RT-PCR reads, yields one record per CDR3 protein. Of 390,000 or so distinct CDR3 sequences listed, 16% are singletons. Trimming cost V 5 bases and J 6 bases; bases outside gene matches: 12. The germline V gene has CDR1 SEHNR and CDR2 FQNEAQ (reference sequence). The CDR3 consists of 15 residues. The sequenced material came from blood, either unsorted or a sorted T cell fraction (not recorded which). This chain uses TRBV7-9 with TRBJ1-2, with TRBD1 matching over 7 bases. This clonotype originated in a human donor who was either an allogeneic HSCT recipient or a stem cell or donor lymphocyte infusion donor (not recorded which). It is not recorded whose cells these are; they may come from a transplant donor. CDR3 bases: TGTGCCAGCAGCCCAATTGGGGCAGGGGGGCATGGCTACACCTTC. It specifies CASSPIGAGGHGYTF.